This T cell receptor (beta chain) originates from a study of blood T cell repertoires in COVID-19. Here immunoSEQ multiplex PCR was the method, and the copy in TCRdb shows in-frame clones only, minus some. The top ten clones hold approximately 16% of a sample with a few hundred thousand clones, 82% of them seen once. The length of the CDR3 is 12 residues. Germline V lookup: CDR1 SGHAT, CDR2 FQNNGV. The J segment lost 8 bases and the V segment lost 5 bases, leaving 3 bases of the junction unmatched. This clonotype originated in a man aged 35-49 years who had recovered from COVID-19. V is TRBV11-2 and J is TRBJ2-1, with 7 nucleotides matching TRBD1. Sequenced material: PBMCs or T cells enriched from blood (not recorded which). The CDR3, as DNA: TGTGCCAGCAGCGCCACAGGGGATGAGCAGTTCTTC. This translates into CASSATGDEQFF.